Reported below is one T cell receptor (beta chain). V was trimmed by 5 bases and J by 3 bases, leaving 14 bases between them. CDR1 and CDR2 (germline): MNHEY, SMNVEV (reference sequence). This CDR3 spans 14 amino acids. This sample is drawn from a study of shared clonotypes between healthy human individuals. Assay: immunoSEQ multiplex PCR; the TCRdb copy retains only in-frame clones and omits some. Here the sample spans about 1.9 million clones, 93% being singletons. CD45RO-negative cells were positively selected for CCR7, leaving out terminally differentiated effector memory CD45RA+ cells. Sample: naive CD8+ T cells from PBMCs. This TCR was recovered from a man younger than 35 in good health. Some clones in this sample may be carry-over from other donors' samples. The rearrangement joins TRBV27 to TRBJ2-7, with a possible D match to TRBD2 (5 bases). The CDR3 region is CASSHGGLNYEQYF. The CDR3, as DNA: TGTGCCAGCAGTCATGGAGGACTCAACTACGAGCAGTACTTC.